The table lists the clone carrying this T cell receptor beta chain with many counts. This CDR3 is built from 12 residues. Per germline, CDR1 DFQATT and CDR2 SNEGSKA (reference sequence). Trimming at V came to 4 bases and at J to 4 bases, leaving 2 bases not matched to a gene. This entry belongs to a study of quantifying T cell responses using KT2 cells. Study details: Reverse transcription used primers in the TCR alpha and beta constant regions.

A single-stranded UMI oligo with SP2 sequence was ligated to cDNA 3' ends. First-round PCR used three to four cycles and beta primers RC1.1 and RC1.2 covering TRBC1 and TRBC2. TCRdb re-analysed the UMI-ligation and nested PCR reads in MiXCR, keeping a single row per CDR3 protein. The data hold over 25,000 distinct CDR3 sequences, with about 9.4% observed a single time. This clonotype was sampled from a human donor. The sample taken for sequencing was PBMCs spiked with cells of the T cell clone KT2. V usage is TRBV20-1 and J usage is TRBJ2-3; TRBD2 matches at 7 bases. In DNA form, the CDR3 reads TGCAGTGCTACTAGCGGAGCAGATACGCAGTATTTT. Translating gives CSATSGADTQYF.